Presented here are 26 T cell receptor beta chains from one specimen sequenced in a study of blood T cells in healthy people across ages. A sample-barcoded 5' primer and a J-beta primer mix were used in a second PCR of about 7 to 12 cycles. A single record per CDR3 protein comes from TCRdb applying MiXCR to the 5' RACE reads. The data show hundreds of thousands of distinct CDR3 sequences, with 32% seen just once and just over 15% held by the top ten. The sequencing sample was made of blood. The receptors here all came from a woman older than 75 in good health.

This clonotype was counted many times. The chain has TRBV20-1 and TRBJ1-2, with TRBD1 as a possible D gene (5 bases). The germline V and J ends were trimmed by 6 bases and 0 bases, with 14 bases remaining between them. This CDR3 contains 14 residues. Looked up from germline, CDR1 is DFQATT and CDR2 is SNEGSKA (reference sequence). The CDR3 protein is CSASGGMANYGYTF. The CDR3 region has the DNA TGCAGTGCCTCGGGGGGGATGGCTAACTATGGCTACACCTTC.

With regard to this clonotype: Germline and junction disagree at one end, which may indicate a read error. V gene TRBV7-2 combines with J gene TRBJ2-5; TRBD2 agrees at 8 bases. This CDR3 has 17 amino acids. Germline V gene sequence: CDR1 SGHTA, CDR2 FQGNSA. Here the CDR3 reads CASSPRLLAAIQGTQYF. The CDR3 DNA follows: TGTGCCAGCAGCCCCCGCTTACTAGCGGCGATCCAAGGGACCCAGTACTTC.

The CDR3 protein is CASSFRVMNTEAFF. Written as DNA, the CDR3 is TGTGCCAGCAGCTTCAGGGTCATGAACACTGAAGCTTTCTTT. This sequence joins TRBV12-3 or TRBV12-4 and TRBJ1-1; D might be TRBD1 (5 bases). Trimming shortened V by 6 bases and J by 0 bases, and 11 bases separated the two germline ends. This CDR3 has 14 residues.

About this clonotype: At one boundary the junction diverges from the germline segment, which might be a read error. The chain has TRBV27 and TRBJ1-1; D is uncertain. Germline lookup yields CDR1 MNHEY and CDR2 SMNVEV (reference sequence). There are 16 residues in the CDR3. Written as DNA, the CDR3 is TGTGCCTGCAGTTTATCGTACAGACAACGTAACACTGAAGCTTTCTTT. Its translation: CACSLSYRQRNTEAFF.

This clonotype has at least ten counts. The chain uses TRBV12-3 or TRBV12-4 and TRBJ1-5; the match to TRBD1 covers 8 bases. This CDR3 has 14 amino acids. J gave up 6 bases and V 4 bases, and 5 bases lay outside the gene matches. The CDR3 DNA is TGTGCCAGCAGTTGGACAGGGATCGGTCAGCCCCAGCATTTT. Amino acids: CASSWTGIGQPQHF.

J is TRBJ2-7 and V is TRBV19; 10 bases map to TRBD2. This CDR3 contains 15 residues. V lost 7 bases, J lost 3 bases, and 9 bases stayed unmatched. Per germline, CDR1 LNHDA and CDR2 SQIVND (reference sequence). CDR3 sequence (DNA): TGTGCCAGTACTGTTGGGAAGCGGGGGGGCTACGAGCAGTACTTC. It specifies CASTVGKRGGYEQYF.

This clonotype has only a few counts. This clone may be a read error of a much larger clone one base away. The gene calls are TRBV5-1 and TRBJ2-5, with TRBD2 matching 10 bases. V shed 3 bases, J shed 5 bases, and the junction held 4 bases outside the gene matches. This CDR3 contains 14 residues. The germline V gene encodes CDR1 SGHRS and CDR2 YFSETQ. CDR3 DNA: TGCGCCAGCAGCTGGGCTAGCGGGGGCGAGACCCAGTACTTC. Protein sequence: CASSWASGGETQYF.

This clonotype was seen ten or more times. The chain carries TRBV5-4 and TRBJ2-7, with D tentatively TRBD1 (5 bases). Per the germline V gene, CDR1 is SGHNT and CDR2 is YYREEE (reference sequence). Trimming stripped 0 bases from V and 5 bases from J, with 12 bases between. The CDR3 loop spans 14 amino acids. This chain's CDR3 is CASSLEIGVHEQYF. The CDR3 coding sequence is TGTGCCAGCAGCTTGGAGATAGGGGTCCACGAGCAGTACTTC.

In the case of this clonotype: A read error may explain this, as a much larger clone is one base away. V is TRBV7-9 and J is TRBJ2-1; D might be TRBD1 (5 bases). Germline CDR1 and CDR2: SEHNR and FQNEAQ (reference sequence). Deletions cut 5 bases from V and 9 bases from J, with 14 bases between. This CDR3 has 13 amino acids. CDR3 residues: CASSVREFSEQFF. The CDR3 bases are TGTGCCAGCAGCGTCAGGGAATTCAGTGAGCAGTTCTTC.

This chain links TRBV7-2 with TRBJ2-2; 9 bases map to TRBD1. The CDR3 sequence is 15 residues long. V lost 9 bases and J lost 8; bases outside the gene matches: 13. Germline CDR1 is SGHTA and CDR2 is FQGNSA. CDR3 sequence (DNA): TGTGCCAGAAGCCCTCGACAGGGGGTATGGGGGGAGCTGTTTTTT. Residues: CARSPRQGVWGELFF.

The V and J genes are TRBV12-3 or TRBV12-4 and TRBJ1-1; no definite D call. The V end lost 0 bases, the J end lost 4 bases, and 12 bases lay between the germline ends. The CDR3 extends over 15 amino acids. CDR3 coding DNA: TGTGCCAGCAGTTTAGCAGGGTCTTGGACCACTGAAGCTTTCTTT. Protein: CASSLAGSWTTEAFF.

In this sample, this clonotype turned up a few times. This sequence joins TRBV2 and TRBJ2-3, with D tentatively TRBD1 or TRBD2 (5 bases each). The CDR3 is made up of 15 amino acids. Germline V gives CDR1 SNHLY, CDR2 FYNNEI. The V end was cut by 4 bases, the J end by 3 bases, with 14 bases between. CDR3 sequence reads: CASSGLGVLTDTQYF. In DNA, the CDR3 is TGTGCCAGCAGTGGTTTGGGGGTTTTGACAGATACGCAGTATTTT.

The chain joins TRBV6-2 or TRBV6-3 to TRBJ1-3; D is ambiguous. V was shortened by 2 bases and J by 0 bases, with 8 bases between the two germline ends. The CDR3 has 15 amino acids. Germline CDR1 reads MNHEY; CDR2 reads SVGEGT. The CDR3 is CASSYEGYSGNTIYF. Written as DNA, the CDR3 is TGTGCCAGCAGTTACGAGGGATACTCTGGAAACACCATATATTTT.

This clonotype was observed many times. The J gene is TRBJ2-7, the V gene TRBV20-1; 11 positions match TRBD2. The CDR3 has 14 amino acids. The V gene end was trimmed by 3 bases and the J gene end by 3 bases; junction bases not matched to a gene: 4. Looked up from germline, CDR1 is DFQATT and CDR2 is SNEGSKA (reference sequence). CDR3 region: CSASLGLADYEQYF. CDR3 bases: TGCAGTGCTAGCCTGGGACTAGCGGACTACGAGCAGTACTTC.

The chain carries TRBV5-1 and TRBJ1-1; D ambiguous. V was shortened by 3 bases and J by 11 bases, with 8 bases between the two germline ends. CDR1 SGHRS and CDR2 YFSETQ come from the germline V gene. The CDR3 extends over 10 amino acids. In DNA, the CDR3 is TGCGCCAGCAGCTGGACGGAGGCTTTCTTT. It translates to CASSWTEAFF.

A remark on this clonotype: A much larger clone is a single base away; this may be a read error. The chain combines TRBV25-1 with TRBJ1-2; D gene ambiguous. Germline lookup yields CDR1 MGHDK and CDR2 SYGVNS. The V end lost 1 base, the J end lost 10 bases, and 13 bases lay between the germline ends. This CDR3 has 13 residues. The CDR3 protein is CASSEFPGNDYTF. In DNA form, the CDR3 reads TGTGCCAGCAGTGAATTTCCCGGGAATGACTACACCTTC.

In its sample, this clonotype was seen a few times. This chain links TRBV7-2 with TRBJ2-3; tentative D call: TRBD1 (5 bases). The CDR3 runs 15 residues. Germline CDR1 and CDR2: SGHTA and FQGNSA. Trimming removed 5 bases from V and 1 base from J, with 13 bases in between. The CDR3: CASSPTPRGTDTQYF. CDR3 coding DNA: TGTGCCAGCAGCCCCACGCCCAGGGGCACAGATACGCAGTATTTT.

This clonotype was detected once. The J gene is TRBJ1-1, the V gene TRBV12-3 or TRBV12-4; possible D gene TRBD1, 5 bases. This CDR3 is built from 15 residues. V was pared by 5 bases and J by 1 base, with 14 bases between. The CDR3 DNA follows: TGTGCCAGCAGTCCGACCTTGGGGCCGAACACTGAAGCTTTCTTT. Translation gives CASSPTLGPNTEAFF.

This clonotype was recorded a few times. V usage is TRBV11-3 and J usage is TRBJ2-5; possible D gene TRBD2, 6 bases. This CDR3 has 13 residues. Germline-derived CDR1 and CDR2 are SGHNT and YENEEA. Trimming took off 4 bases at V and 6 bases at J, with 12 bases between the two ends. CDR3 amino acids: CASSSRLGQTQYF. The CDR3 region has the DNA TGTGCCAGCAGCTCACGACTAGGGCAGACCCAGTACTTC.

The chain couples TRBV14 to TRBJ2-3; D ambiguous. Trimming left V 0 bases short and J 4 bases short, with 23 bases between. CDR1 and CDR2 from the germline V gene are SGHDN and FVKESK. CDR3 length: 19 amino acids. The CDR3: CASSQDDAFPDHFADTQYF. The CDR3 region has the DNA TGTGCCAGCAGCCAAGATGATGCATTTCCCGACCATTTCGCAGATACGCAGTATTTT.

This clonotype occurred a few times. This sequence may be a read error, since a much larger clone differs from it by one base. The chain carries TRBV4-2 and TRBJ2-3; D tentatively reads TRBD1 or TRBD2 (5 bases each). The V end was cut by 4 bases, the J end by 3 bases, with 20 bases between. The germline V gene encodes CDR1 LGHNA and CDR2 YNFKEQ. The CDR3 spans 17 residues. The CDR3 region is CASSLRDGDQWTDTQYF. For the CDR3, the DNA is TGTGCCAGCAGCCTCCGGGACGGGGATCAGTGGACAGATACGCAGTATTTT.

This clonotype was counted between two and nine times. One base away lies a much larger clone, so this may be a sequencing read error. This sequence joins TRBV10-3 and TRBJ2-6, with D possibly TRBD1 on 5 matching bases. The length of the CDR3 is 14 residues. The germline CDR1 and CDR2 sequences are ENHRY and SYGVKD. The CDR3 DNA reads as TGTGCCATCTCCAGGTTCTCTGGGGCCAACGTCCGGACTTTC. It encodes CAISRFSGANVRTF.

The table lists this clonotype with many counts. The rearrangement links TRBV5-1 to TRBJ1-2, with 9 bases that match TRBD1. Germline V gene data show CDR1 as SGHRS and CDR2 as YFSETQ. J gave up 4 bases and V 0 bases, and 7 bases lay outside the gene matches. This CDR3 has 16 residues. CDR3 in DNA: TGCGCCAGCAGCTTGGATGGACAGGGGAGGGCCTATGGCTACACCTTC. It codes for CASSLDGQGRAYGYTF.

A few counts support this clonotype. The chain employs TRBV5-1 and TRBJ1-1; 9 bases align to TRBD1. CDR1 SGHRS and CDR2 YFSETQ come from the germline V gene. The V segment lost 4 bases and the J segment 2 bases; nucleotides outside the gene matches: 6. The CDR3 is 15 amino acids. CDR3: CASSPGTGINTEAFF. In nucleotides, the CDR3 is TGCGCCAGCAGCCCCGGGACAGGGATCAACACTGAAGCTTTCTTT.

The chain has TRBV20-1 and TRBJ2-1; TRBD2 agrees at 8 bases. The CDR3 consists of 15 residues. The germline CDR1 and CDR2 sequences are DFQATT and SNEGSKA (reference sequence). J was trimmed by 6 bases and V by 0 bases; bases with no gene match: 7. The CDR3 DNA sequence: TGCAGTGCTAGAGAACCTAGCGGGCGTCCCAATGAGCAGTTCTTC. Its protein product is CSAREPSGRPNEQFF.

This chain joins TRBV3-1 and TRBJ1-1; 8 bases align to TRBD1. Looked up from germline, CDR1 is LGHDT and CDR2 is YNNKEL (reference sequence). The CDR3 runs 16 residues. The V gene end was trimmed by 3 bases and the J gene end by 2 bases; junction bases not matched to a gene: 8. CDR3 sequence reads: CASSHDRTGFNTEAFF. In DNA, the CDR3 is TGTGCCAGCAGCCATGATCGGACAGGGTTTAACACTGAAGCTTTCTTT.